These 30 T cell receptor beta chains share one sample of origin, sequenced in a study of human T cells and chemical hapten exposure. Each CDR3 protein gets one entry after TCRdb re-called the RACE reads with MiXCR. The sample includes more than 250,000 distinct CDR3 sequences, approximately 7.5% seen only once; the top ten take around 1.2%. Documented time point: pre-sensitization, week 0. Treatment denoted: therapeutic diphenylcyclopropenone sensitization with weekly scalp DPC. The sample consisted of whole blood, taken in connection with sensitization to the hapten diphenylcyclopropenone (DPC). The receptors derive from a man between 18 and 35 years old with alopecia areata. Some clones in this sample may be carry-over from other donors' samples.

The chain combines TRBV5-1 with TRBJ2-1; TRBD1 might be the D (6 bases). This CDR3 comprises 15 residues. Germline CDR1 and CDR2: SGHRS and YFSETQ. Deletions cut 4 bases from V and 0 bases from J, with 11 bases between. In DNA form, the CDR3 reads TGCGCCAGCAGCCGGGACACGAGCTCCTACAATGAGCAGTTCTTC. Its protein product is CASSRDTSSYNEQFF.

CDR3 in DNA: TGCAGTGCAAAAACAGGGTTCAATCAGCCCCAGCATTTT. It specifies CSAKTGFNQPQHF. The V call is TRBV20-1, the J call TRBJ1-5, with D maybe TRBD1 (6 bases). The CDR3 runs to 13 residues. Between the trimmed V and J ends, which lost 6 bases and 3 bases, there was a span of 12 bases. Per the germline V gene, CDR1 is DFQATT and CDR2 is SNEGSKA (reference sequence).

The V call is TRBV6-2 or TRBV6-3, the J call TRBJ2-7; D unresolved. V shed 7 bases and J shed 0 bases, with 13 bases lying between them. The CDR3 covers 14 residues. The germline V gene has CDR1 MNHEY and CDR2 SVGEGT. The CDR3 region has the DNA TGTGCCAGCAATAGAGCTGCGGCCTCCTACGAGCAGTACTTC. Its protein product is CASNRAAASYEQYF.

The rearrangement joins TRBV19 to TRBJ2-7, with TRBD2 matching 12 bases. CDR1 is LNHDA, CDR2 SQIVND, per germline (reference sequence). The CDR3 totals 14 residues. Losses at the gene ends were 4 bases for V and 2 bases for J; bases not matched to a gene: 0. The CDR3 region is CASSRTSGAYEQYF. In DNA form, the CDR3 reads TGTGCCAGTAGTAGGACTAGCGGGGCCTACGAGCAGTACTTC.

This clonotype was observed many times. The chain joins TRBV6-5 to TRBJ1-5; D remains unclear. Between the trimmed V and J ends, which lost 4 bases and 5 bases, there was a span of 12 bases. The V gene's germline CDR1 is MNHEY and CDR2 SVGAGI. The CDR3 totals 14 residues. CDR3 nucleotide sequence: TGTGCCAGCAGTTCGCCAGGCCCCCATCAGCCCCAGCATTTT. This sequence encodes CASSSPGPHQPQHF.

This clonotype turned up a few times. CDR3 nucleotide sequence: TGTGCCAGCAGCGCGAGGGGGACCCAAGAGACCCAGTACTTC. It is translated as CASSARGTQETQYF. The chain combines TRBV9 with TRBJ2-5; possibly TRBD1 for D (6 bases). From germline, CDR1 is SGDLS and CDR2 YYNGEE. V lost 3 bases, J lost 1 base, and 10 bases lay in between. The CDR3 consists of 14 residues. Complete variable domain (other parts from reference TRBV9 and TRBJ2-5): DSGVTQTPKHLITATGQRVTLRCSPRSGDLSVYWYQQSLDQGLQFLIQYYNGEERAKGNILERFSAQQFPDLHSELNLSSLELGDSALYFCASSARGTQETQYFGPGTRLLVL.

This clonotype appeared many times. The chain couples TRBV25-1 to TRBJ1-5; D gene unclear. Trimming cost V 5 bases and J 6 bases, with 14 bases left between them. Germline loops: CDR1 MGHDK, CDR2 SYGVNS. This CDR3 spans 14 amino acids. The DNA of the CDR3 is TGTGCCAGCAGTCTTTCCGGGTCTGGTCAGCCCCAGCATTTT. It encodes CASSLSGSGQPQHF.

The CDR3 DNA is TGTGCCAGCAGTAGGGGGGACACAATCCTAAATCAGCCCCAGCATTTT. The encoded protein is CASSRGDTILNQPQHF. The chain recombines TRBV27 with TRBJ1-5; D is perhaps TRBD1 (6 bases). The CDR3 runs to 16 residues. The ends were cut back, 5 bases at V and 4 bases at J, with 18 bases in the middle. The germline CDR1 and CDR2 sequences are MNHEY and SMNVEV (reference sequence).

The rearrangement uses TRBV4-3 and TRBJ2-7, with D tentatively TRBD2 (6 bases). CDR3 length equals 13 residues. Trimming stripped 3 bases from V and 7 bases from J, with 13 bases between. Germline values: CDR1 LGHNA, CDR2 YSLEER. The CDR3 loop reads CASSQGLEEEQYV. The DNA of the CDR3 is TGCGCCAGCAGCCAGGGACTCGAAGAAGAGCAGTACGTC.

The V call is TRBV5-1, the J call TRBJ1-1, with D possibly being TRBD1 (6 bases). Germline CDR1 and CDR2: SGHRS and YFSETQ. V lost 0 bases to trimming and J lost 0 bases, with 12 bases between them. CDR3 size: 16 residues. In nucleotides, the CDR3 is TGCGCCAGCAGCTTGGTGACAGGAGTAGTGAACACTGAAGCTTTCTTT. Encoded protein: CASSLVTGVVNTEAFF.

The gene calls are TRBV25-1 and TRBJ1-3, with a tentative D call TRBD1 (6 bases). The CDR3 has 14 amino acids. V lost 7 bases, J lost 0 bases, and 10 bases lay in between. CDR1 and CDR2 from the germline V gene are MGHDK and SYGVNS. CDR3 nucleotides: TGTGCCAGCACGGACAGACTCTCTGGAAACACCATATATTTT. It specifies CASTDRLSGNTIYF.

In this sample, this clonotype turned up many times. This chain joins TRBV29-1 and TRBJ2-3; 14 positions agree with TRBD2. CDR1 is SQVTM, CDR2 ANQGSEA, per germline. Unmatched junction bases numbered 1, after V lost 4 bases and J lost 4 bases. This CDR3 comprises 14 residues. The CDR3 coding sequence is TGCAGCGTTGGGACTAGCGGGGGGCCAGATACGCAGTATTTT. Its protein is CSVGTSGGPDTQYF.

This clonotype was detected only a few times. CDR3: CASSPRALADNTGELFF. The CDR3 DNA reads as TGTGCCAGCTCACCCCGGGCGCTAGCGGATAACACCGGGGAGCTGTTTTTT. The J gene is TRBJ2-2, the V gene TRBV18; 7 bases map to TRBD2. The junction had 9 bases not matched to a gene; V was cut back by 3 bases and J by 2 bases. The CDR3 spans 17 residues. Germline V gene data show CDR1 as KGHSH and CDR2 as LQKENI.

This clonotype was detected many times. The chain links TRBV5-1 to TRBJ2-7, with TRBD1 matching over 8 bases. CDR1 is SGHRS and CDR2 is YFSETQ in the germline V gene. The V and J ends lost 4 bases and 6 bases, in that order; junction bases with no gene match: 9. The CDR3 length is 14 residues. The CDR3 region has the DNA TGCGCCAGCAGCATTGGACAGGGTAAGGGCGAGCAGTACGTC. It translates to CASSIGQGKGEQYV.

The J gene is TRBJ2-3, the V gene TRBV7-9; 13 bases are a match to TRBD2. CDR1 is SEHNR, CDR2 FQNEAQ, per germline (reference sequence). V lost 3 bases, J lost 2 bases, and 5 bases stayed unmatched. This CDR3 is built from 17 residues. The CDR3 DNA reads as TGTGCCAGCAGCTTCGGGACTAGCGGGGTAATCACAGATACGCAGTATTTT. It yields the protein CASSFGTSGVITDTQYF.

The J gene is TRBJ2-5, the V gene TRBV19; D gene ambiguous. V was trimmed by 3 bases and J by 0 bases, leaving 11 bases between them. Germline lookup yields CDR1 LNHDA and CDR2 SQIVND (reference sequence). The CDR3 runs 15 residues. This CDR3 is CASSMGGLYQETQYF. CDR3 bases: TGTGCCAGTAGTATGGGTGGGCTGTACCAAGAGACCCAGTACTTC. The variable domain in full, completed from reference TRBV19 and TRBJ2-5, reads DGGITQSPKYLFRKEGQNVTLSCEQNLNHDAMYWYRQDPGQGLRLIYYSQIVNDFQKGDIAEGYSVSREKKESFPLTVTSAQKNPTAFYLCASSMGGLYQETQYFGPGTRLLVL.

This clonotype was counted ten times or more. The rearrangement uses TRBV5-6 and TRBJ1-1; a possible D gene is TRBD1 (6 bases). The CDR3 has 16 amino acids. Trimming left V 2 bases short and J 0 bases short, with 14 bases between. CDR1 is SGHDT and CDR2 is YYEEEE in the germline V gene. CDR3 sequence: CASSFGGLLMNTEAFF. The CDR3 DNA reads as TGTGCCAGCAGCTTTGGGGGCCTGCTTATGAACACTGAAGCTTTCTTT.

This clonotype showed up just a few times. The V and J genes are TRBV7-2 and TRBJ1-4; no firm D call. This CDR3 comprises 16 residues. V lost 1 base, J lost 3 bases, and 12 bases lay in between. Germline CDR1 reads SGHTA; CDR2 reads FQGNSA. Written as DNA, the CDR3 is TGTGCCAGCAGCTTAGGCAATATGCTAGCTAATGAAAAACTGTTTTTT. It codes for CASSLGNMLANEKLFF.

This clonotype was seen repeatedly, ten times or more. The V call is TRBV20-1, the J call TRBJ1-5, with 7 bases matching TRBD1. CDR1 is DFQATT and CDR2 is SNEGSKA in the germline V gene (reference sequence). V gave up 3 bases and J gave up 3 bases; unmatched junction bases: 5. This CDR3 is built from 14 residues. CDR3 sequence reads: CSARVTGSNQPQHF. DNA of the CDR3: TGCAGTGCTAGGGTGACAGGGTCCAATCAGCCCCAGCATTTT.

In nucleotides, the CDR3 is TGTGCCAGCAGCCAAGATCTCGATTCACCCCTCCACTTT. As protein: CASSQDLDSPLHF. The rearrangement uses TRBV3-1 and TRBJ1-6, with D uncertain. The length of the CDR3 is 13 residues. V was cut by 0 bases and J by 8 bases, with 5 bases left in between. Germline V gives CDR1 LGHDT, CDR2 YNNKEL (reference sequence).

The rearrangement uses TRBV24-1 and TRBJ2-5, with D tentatively TRBD1 (6 bases). In germline, CDR1 is KGHDR, CDR2 SFDVKD. CDR3 length: 15 residues. V was pared by 6 bases and J by 3 bases, with 16 bases between. This CDR3 is CATSSTGQNEETQYF. The CDR3 bases are TGTGCCACCAGTTCTACGGGACAAAACGAAGAGACCCAGTACTTC.

This clonotype was counted at least ten times. V is TRBV7-3 and J is TRBJ2-7; TRBD1 agrees at 8 bases. The CDR3 spans 13 residues. Germline loops: CDR1 SGHTA, CDR2 FQGTGA. V was clipped by 4 bases and J by 6 bases; unmatched bases: 5. The CDR3 sequence is CASSSGTGGEQYF. For the CDR3, the DNA is TGTGCCAGCAGCTCGGGGACAGGAGGCGAGCAGTACTTC. Using reference TRBV7-3 and TRBJ2-7 for the parts outside the CDR3, the full variable domain is GAGVSQTPSNKVTEKGKYVELRCDPISGHTALYWYRQSLGQGPEFLIYFQGTGAADDSGLPNDRFFAVRPEGSVSTLKIQRTERGDSAVYLCASSSGTGGEQYFGPGTRLTVT.

This clonotype was counted at least ten times. The chain links TRBV7-2 to TRBJ1-4, with 7 bases aligning to TRBD1. CDR1 and CDR2 (germline): SGHTA, FQGNSA. This CDR3 spans 15 amino acids. The V gene end was trimmed by 2 bases and the J gene end by 8 bases; junction bases not matched to a gene: 8. The chain's CDR3 is CASSLQAGGLEKLFF. The CDR3 nucleotides are TGTGCCAGCAGCTTACAGGCAGGGGGTCTCGAAAAACTGTTTTTT.

A single count supports this clonotype. This may come from a read error, since a much larger clone is one base off. The chain recombines TRBV12-5 with TRBJ1-1; 9 bases fit TRBD1. The V gene's germline CDR1 is LGHNT and CDR2 FRNRAP. The CDR3 spans 20 residues. The chain's CDR3 is CASGFSPPGQGNLVNAEAFF. The CDR3 coding sequence is TGTGCTAGTGGTTTTTCCCCACCGGGACAGGGTAATTTGGTGAACGCTGAAGCTTTCTTT. Using reference TRBV12-5 and TRBJ1-1 for the parts outside the CDR3, the full variable domain is DARVTQTPRHKVTEMGQEVTMRCQPILGHNTVFWYRQTMMQGLELLAYFRNRAPLDDSGMPKDRFSAEMPDATLATLKIQPSEPRDSAVYFCASGFSPPGQGNLVNAEAFFGQGTRLTVV.

This clonotype showed up many times. The V gene is TRBV7-2, the J gene TRBJ1-2; TRBD1 might be the D (5 bases). This CDR3 spans 15 amino acids. The V and J ends lost 2 bases and 4 bases respectively, with 14 bases between them. Germline V gives CDR1 SGHTA, CDR2 FQGNSA. The CDR3 coding sequence is TGTGCCAGCAGCTTATTAGGGACGGCCACCTATGGCTACACCTTC. It codes for CASSLLGTATYGYTF.

V and J are TRBV5-1 and TRBJ2-5, with D perhaps TRBD1 (5 bases). V was trimmed by 2 bases and J by 5 bases, leaving 19 bases between them. CDR1 and CDR2 (germline): SGHRS, YFSETQ. The CDR3 is 16 amino acids. CDR3 region: CASSLGSTGTSETQYF. In DNA, the CDR3 is TGCGCCAGCAGCTTAGGATCAACAGGCACAAGTGAGACCCAGTACTTC.

The chain employs TRBV5-5 and TRBJ2-7; 10 nucleotides match TRBD1. Germline trimming cut 3 bases from V and 7 bases from J; bases unmatched to any gene: 10. Germline CDR1 is SGHKS and CDR2 is YYEKEE (reference sequence). This CDR3 has 15 amino acids. The CDR3 DNA sequence: TGTGCCAGCAGCTCCACCCGGACAGGGGGATGGGAGCAGTACTTC. It is translated as CASSSTRTGGWEQYF.

This chain connects TRBV29-1 to TRBJ2-7; 7 nucleotides align to TRBD2. Germline assignment: CDR1 SQVTM and CDR2 ANQGSEA. With V trimmed by 1 base and J by 10 bases, 7 bases remained unmatched. This CDR3 is 12 amino acids long. DNA of the CDR3: TGCAGCGTTGAAGGGCGGGGGAAGGATCAGTACTTC. Translation: CSVEGRGKDQYF.

V and J are TRBV7-2 and TRBJ2-5; 7 bases are shared with TRBD2. CDR3 size: 16 residues. The germline V gene encodes CDR1 SGHTA and CDR2 FQGNSA. The V gene end was trimmed by 2 bases and the J gene end by 2 bases; junction bases not matched to a gene: 8. CDR3 nucleotides: TGTGCCAGCAGCTTAAACGCGGGAGCGGGACAAGAGACCCAGTACTTC. As protein: CASSLNAGAGQETQYF.

This clonotype was seen more than once but under ten times. V usage is TRBV20-1 and J usage is TRBJ2-3; TRBD2 matches 7 bases. Trimming took 6 bases from V and 4 from J; bases not matched to a gene: 10. The CDR3 sequence is 14 residues long. Looked up from germline, CDR1 is DFQATT and CDR2 is SNEGSKA (reference sequence). In DNA form, the CDR3 reads TGCAGTGCCCGCCGGACTAGTCCCGCAGATACGCAGTATTTT. Translating gives CSARRTSPADTQYF.